This T cell receptor (beta chain) was identified during a study of neurological immune-mediated disorders. The study, taken as a whole, reports: Multiple sclerosis was found to have the least TCR clonal expansion, below healthy controls, and HTLV-1-associated myelopathy the most. According to phylogenetic grouping, one related-CDR3 cluster, a possible signature, contained the repertoires of 18 of 34 multiple sclerosis patients.

The cDNA was generated through 5'RACE incorporating 10-nucleotide random UMIs. TCRdb re-called the 5' RACE reads with MiXCR, one entry per CDR3 protein. The table includes approximately 90,000 distinct CDR3 sequences, 3.5% detected once. This clonotype was found once. Its target is unknown. This sequence originates from a woman younger than 30 with multiple sclerosis. The material sequenced was PBMCs.

CDR3 residues: CASSRAGELFF. The CDR3 DNA reads TGTGCCAGCAGTAGGGCCGGGGAGCTGTTTTTT. The V gene is TRBV6-2 or TRBV6-3, the J gene TRBJ2-2, with D unclear. CDR3 length equals 11 residues. Germline V CDR1 and CDR2: MNHEY, SVGEGT. V was shortened by 5 bases and J by 6 bases, with 4 bases between the two germline ends.